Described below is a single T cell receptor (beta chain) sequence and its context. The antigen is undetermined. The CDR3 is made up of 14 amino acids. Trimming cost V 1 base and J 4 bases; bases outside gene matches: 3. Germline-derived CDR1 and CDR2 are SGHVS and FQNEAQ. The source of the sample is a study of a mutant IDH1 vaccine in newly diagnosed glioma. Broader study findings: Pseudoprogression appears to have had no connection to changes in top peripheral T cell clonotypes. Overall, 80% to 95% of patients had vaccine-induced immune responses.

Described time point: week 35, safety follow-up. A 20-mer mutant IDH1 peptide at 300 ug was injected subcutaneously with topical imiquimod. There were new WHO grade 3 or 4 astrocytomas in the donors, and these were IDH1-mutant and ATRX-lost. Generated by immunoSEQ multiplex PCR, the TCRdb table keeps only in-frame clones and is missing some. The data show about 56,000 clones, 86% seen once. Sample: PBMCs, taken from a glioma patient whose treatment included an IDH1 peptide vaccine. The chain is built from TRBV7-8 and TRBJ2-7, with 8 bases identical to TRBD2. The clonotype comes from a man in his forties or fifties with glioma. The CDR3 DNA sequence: TGTGCCAGCAGCTTAGGGGTAGCGGGATACGAGCAGTACTTC. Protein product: CASSLGVAGYEQYF.